This T cell receptor beta chain was retrieved from a study of immune evolution from preneoplasia to lung adenocarcinoma. Study-level background: HLA loss of heterozygosity: 5.5% to 8.5% AIS, about 15% MIA, roughly 35% ADC, none AAH.

This table comes from immunoSEQ multiplex PCR, and its TCRdb copy is limited to in-frame clones, with some not included. The sample has just over 8,500 clones; approximately 79% are singletons. V gave up 8 bases and J gave up 7 bases, with 17 bases separating them. The V gene's germline CDR1 is MNHEY and CDR2 SVGAGI. CDR3 length: 13 amino acids. Sequenced input: FFPE minimally invasive lung adenocarcinoma tissue. V and J are TRBV6-5 and TRBJ1-1, with unresolved D. This TCR was recovered from a donor aged 70 or over with lung adenocarcinoma. The DNA of the CDR3 is TGTGCCAGCGCGCCTTTGACATCCCGTGAAGCTTTCTTT. Residues: CASAPLTSREAFF.